Listed here are 28 T cell receptor beta chains from one sample, sequenced in a study of T-cell reconstitution after alpha-beta-depleted transplantation in children. Unique molecular identifiers were used to barcode this TCRbeta library. In TCRdb, the PCR reads were re-called with MiXCR into one record per CDR3 protein. The profile shows about 600,000 distinct CDR3 sequences, under 25% of them singletons. This specimen was PBMCs, mostly from graft donor cells, taken 360 days after TCRalphabeta/CD19-depleted stem cell transplant. The receptor source for this set is a boy younger than two who had a stem cell transplant for acute myeloid leukemia, so the T cells may come from the graft donor.

CDR3 sequence: CSVPDRPLYGYTF. The CDR3 coding sequence is TGCAGCGTTCCGGACAGACCCCTCTATGGCTACACCTTC. The chain uses TRBV29-1 and TRBJ1-2; a possible D gene is TRBD1 (6 bases). Germline CDR1 reads SQVTM; CDR2 reads ANQGSEA. Trimming removed 5 bases from V and 4 bases from J, with 14 bases in between. The CDR3 has 13 residues.

The CDR3 nucleotides are TGTGCCAGCAGCTTCGGCTCAAACGGAGATACGCAGTATTTT. It specifies CASSFGSNGDTQYF. The genes are TRBV7-9 and TRBJ2-3; D is unresolved. This CDR3 comprises 14 residues. Germline V lookup: CDR1 SEHNR, CDR2 FQNEAQ (reference sequence). V dropped 3 bases and J dropped 5 bases, with 12 bases sitting between them.

Written as DNA, the CDR3 is TGTGCCAGCAGCGTAGAACCCGGGGCAGGGAATGAGCAGTTCTTC. Its protein is CASSVEPGAGNEQFF. This chain joins TRBV9 and TRBJ2-1, with D perhaps TRBD1 or TRBD2 (5 bases each). The CDR3 spans 15 residues. Germline V gene data show CDR1 as SGDLS and CDR2 as YYNGEE. The V and J ends lost 0 bases and 7 bases respectively, with 14 bases between them.

This clonotype was seen a few times. J is TRBJ2-3 and V is TRBV12-3 or TRBV12-4; D unresolved. There are 14 residues in the CDR3. V lost 4 bases and J lost 1, with 9 bases in between. CDR3: CASSSRRGTDTQYF. The CDR3 region has the DNA TGTGCCAGCAGTTCTCGACGGGGCACAGATACGCAGTATTTT.

This clonotype was counted between two and nine times. CDR3 in DNA: TGTGCCAGCAGCTCCGGCCCAGGACAGGAACTTCTCTACGAGCAGTACTTC. Translation gives CASSSGPGQELLYEQYF. J is TRBJ2-7 and V is TRBV7-2; TRBD1 matches at 7 bases. Trimming took 4 bases from V and 3 from J; bases not matched to a gene: 15. The CDR3 contains 17 residues. The germline CDR1 and CDR2 sequences are SGHTA and FQGNSA.

Notes on this clonotype: Sequence at one end of the junction differs from germline and may be a read error. This chain connects TRBV3-1 to TRBJ2-3; 9 nucleotides align to TRBD1. This CDR3 contains 18 residues. The germline CDR1 and CDR2 sequences are LGHDT and YNNKEL (reference sequence). The CDR3 bases are TGTGCCTGCAGCCACGCTCTCACCGGGACAGGGACGCCAGATACGCAGTATTTT. Its protein product is CACSHALTGTGTPDTQYF.

The chain joins TRBV28 to TRBJ1-2, with D possibly being TRBD1 (5 bases). The CDR3 runs to 15 residues. The germline V and J ends were trimmed by 5 bases and 6 bases, with 19 bases remaining between them. Germline-derived CDR1 and CDR2 are MDHEN and SYDVKM. The CDR3: CASSGGGEGVDGYTF. In DNA, the CDR3 is TGTGCCAGCAGTGGGGGAGGAGAAGGCGTCGATGGCTACACCTTC.

This clonotype was counted once. This chain uses TRBV12-3 or TRBV12-4 with TRBJ1-1; D call uncertain. There are 15 residues in the CDR3. The V end lost 6 bases, the J end lost 3 bases, and 17 bases lay between the germline ends. The DNA for the CDR3 is TGTGCCAGCAGCCCCGGGCCTCCGAGGGACACTGAAGCTTTCTTT. Translating it yields CASSPGPPRDTEAFF.

This clonotype was observed at least ten times. This chain uses TRBV29-1 with TRBJ1-3, with a possible D match to TRBD1 (5 bases). V was cut by 0 bases and J by 4 bases, with 7 bases left in between. CDR1 is SQVTM and CDR2 is ANQGSEA in the germline V gene. This CDR3 is built from 13 residues. The CDR3 here is CSVEEGAGNTIYF. The CDR3 nucleotides read TGCAGCGTTGAAGAAGGGGCGGGAAACACCATATATTTT. The full variable domain, with the rest looked up from reference TRBV29-1 and TRBJ1-3, is SAVISQKPSRDICQRGTSLTIQCQVDSQVTMMFWYRQQPGQSLTLIATANQGSEATYESGFVIDKFPISRPNLTFSTLTVSNMSPEDSSIYLCSVEEGAGNTIYFGEGSWLTVV.

The V and J genes are TRBV28 and TRBJ2-3, with 9 nucleotides matching TRBD1. This CDR3 region has 16 residues. With 6 bases clipped from V and 2 bases from J, the junction kept 9 bases outside the gene matches. The germline CDR1 and CDR2 sequences are MDHEN and SYDVKM. For the CDR3, the DNA is TGTGCCAGCAGCGCCGACGACAGGGGGTACACAGATACGCAGTATTTT. Protein: CASSADDRGYTDTQYF.

V and J are TRBV12-3 or TRBV12-4 and TRBJ2-7, with 8 nucleotides matching TRBD1. The CDR3 loop spans 13 amino acids. J gave up 0 bases and V 7 bases, and 2 bases lay outside the gene matches. As DNA, the CDR3 is TGTGCCAGCATGGGACAGGACTCCTACGAGCAGTACTTC. Protein: CASMGQDSYEQYF.

This clonotype was detected a few times. Here the CDR3 DNA reads TGCAGCGTTTCGGGGGGCATGCTCCGCACTGAAGCTTTCTTT. It specifies CSVSGGMLRTEAFF. The rearrangement uses TRBV29-1 and TRBJ1-1; D might be TRBD1 (6 bases). CDR1 is SQVTM and CDR2 is ANQGSEA in the germline V gene. Trimming pared 5 bases from V and 4 bases from J, leaving 17 bases between. This CDR3 has 14 amino acids.

This clonotype has just a few counts. The gene calls are TRBV11-3 and TRBJ1-3; 8 bases are shared with TRBD1. Germline CDR1 and CDR2: SGHNT and YENEEA. Losses at the gene ends were 1 base for V and 1 base for J; bases not matched to a gene: 15. This CDR3 is built from 20 residues. In DNA, the CDR3 is TGTGCCAGCAGCTTAGGTTCGGGACAGGCATTCCGAGGGTCTGGAAACACCATATATTTT. It translates to CASSLGSGQAFRGSGNTIYF.

The chain recombines TRBV7-6 with TRBJ2-3, with 7 nucleotides matching TRBD2. Germline trimming cut 2 bases from V and 2 bases from J; bases unmatched to any gene: 13. This CDR3 comprises 18 residues. Germline V CDR1 and CDR2: SGHVS, FNYEAQ. CDR3 DNA: TGTGCCAGCAGCTTAATTCCTGGGGAGGGTATGGCCACAGATACGCAGTATTTT. Encoded protein: CASSLIPGEGMATDTQYF.

V is TRBV4-1 and J is TRBJ2-2; D is perhaps TRBD1 (6 bases). The V end lost 4 bases, the J end lost 3 bases, and 15 bases lay between the germline ends. The length of the CDR3 is 16 residues. Germline CDR1 and CDR2: MGHRA and YSYEKL. The CDR3 coding sequence is TGCGCCAGCAGCCTAGGGGTGTCAGGGGACACCGGGGAGCTGTTTTTT. This codes for CASSLGVSGDTGELFF.

At least ten counts were recorded for this clonotype. The rearrangement uses TRBV4-3 and TRBJ2-1; D remains ambiguous. Germline CDR1 LGHNA, CDR2 YSLEER. The CDR3 has 15 amino acids. The germline V and J ends were trimmed by 1 base and 4 bases, with 11 bases remaining between them. The CDR3 reads CASSQVWARYNEQFF. The CDR3 DNA reads TGCGCCAGCAGCCAAGTGTGGGCTAGGTACAATGAGCAGTTCTTC.

The rearrangement uses TRBV10-3 and TRBJ2-3, with 7 nucleotides matching TRBD1. The CDR3 spans 16 residues. Trimming at V came to 2 bases and at J to 0 bases, leaving 5 bases not matched to a gene. Germline V CDR1 and CDR2: ENHRY, SYGVKD. The CDR3 bases are TGTGCCATCAGTGAGGAGGACAGGAGGAGCACAGATACGCAGTATTTT. This translates into CAISEEDRRSTDTQYF.

This clonotype appeared many times. The chain joins TRBV12-3 or TRBV12-4 to TRBJ1-5; the D gene is possibly TRBD1 (6 bases). V shed 3 bases and J shed 4 bases, with 10 bases lying between them. The CDR3 sequence is 14 residues long. For the CDR3, the DNA is TGTGCCAGCAGTTTCGGGACAAGTAATCAGCCCCAGCATTTT. The encoded protein is CASSFGTSNQPQHF.

This sequence joins TRBV12-3 or TRBV12-4 and TRBJ2-5; weak D call: TRBD1 (6 bases). The CDR3 loop spans 14 amino acids. V dropped 7 bases and J dropped 5 bases, with 17 bases sitting between them. The CDR3 reads CASTVDSHQETQYF. The CDR3 nucleotides are TGTGCCAGCACCGTGGACAGTCATCAGGAGACCCAGTACTTC.

A few counts support this clonotype. The junction shows a germline mismatch at one end, possibly a read error. The chain is built from TRBV10-3 and TRBJ2-3, with TRBD2 as a possible D gene (5 bases). Germline CDR1 and CDR2: ENHRY and SYGVKD. This CDR3 has 14 residues. CDR3: CAVRPGFSTDTQYF. The CDR3 DNA reads TGTGCCGTCAGACCGGGGTTTAGCACAGATACGCAGTATTTT.

This clonotype has just a few counts. CDR3 amino acids: CSVDRGLNGYTF. The CDR3 nucleotides read TGCAGCGTTGACAGGGGCCTAAATGGCTACACCTTC. This rearrangement joins TRBV29-1 to TRBJ1-2, with D possibly being TRBD1 (6 bases). The CDR3 length is 12 residues. Germline V gene data show CDR1 as SQVTM and CDR2 as ANQGSEA. Trimming took off 3 bases at V and 6 bases at J, with 11 bases between the two ends.

This clonotype has a count of ten or more. V gene TRBV2 combines with J gene TRBJ2-5, with 7 bases lining up with TRBD1. In germline, CDR1 is SNHLY, CDR2 FYNNEI. After removal of 6 bases from V and 5 bases from J, the junction contained 12 bases not matched to a gene. The CDR3 runs 15 residues. The CDR3 region is CASSPFPGQWETQYF. CDR3 coding DNA: TGTGCCAGCAGCCCATTCCCGGGACAGTGGGAGACCCAGTACTTC.

This clonotype was detected a few times. The V and J genes are TRBV12-3 or TRBV12-4 and TRBJ2-2; D remains ambiguous. V was shortened by 2 bases and J by 0 bases, with 7 bases between the two germline ends. CDR3 length: 15 residues. CDR3 protein: CASSLFDSNTGELFF. The CDR3 nucleotides read TGTGCCAGCAGTTTATTCGACTCGAACACCGGGGAGCTGTTTTTT.

In its sample, this clonotype was seen a few times. Possible read error: a much larger clone is one base away. V gene TRBV20-1 combines with J gene TRBJ1-1; no clear D gene. Per the germline V gene, CDR1 is DFQATT and CDR2 is SNEGSKA (reference sequence). The CDR3 totals 13 residues. Trimming removed 2 bases from V and 1 base from J, with 8 bases in between. CDR3 sequence: CSARSIGNTEAFF. The DNA of the CDR3 is TGCAGTGCTAGATCGATAGGGAACACTGAAGCTTTCTTT.

The CDR3 loop reads CASSKRKDGYTF. The CDR3 nucleotides are TGTGCCAGCAGCAAAAGGAAGGACGGCTACACCTTC. The chain is built from TRBV21-1 and TRBJ1-2. TRBV21-1 is annotated as a pseudogene. The CDR3 consists of 12 residues.

This clonotype has just a few counts. The V call is TRBV7-2, the J call TRBJ2-1, with 8 bases matching TRBD2. CDR3 length: 15 amino acids. Unmatched junction bases numbered 4, after V lost 3 bases and J lost 3 bases. Germline V gives CDR1 SGHTA, CDR2 FQGNSA. The CDR3 DNA sequence: TGTGCCAGCAGCTTTGGACTAGCCGTCTACAATGAGCAGTTCTTC. Translation: CASSFGLAVYNEQFF. Looking up the rest from reference TRBV7-2 and TRBJ2-1 gives the full variable domain: GAGVSQSPSNKVTEKGKDVELRCDPISGHTALYWYRQSLGQGLEFLIYFQGNSAPDKSGLPSDRFSAERTGGSVSTLTIQRTQQEDSAVYLCASSFGLAVYNEQFFGPGTRLTVL.

The chain employs TRBV7-9 and TRBJ2-1, with D tentatively TRBD2 (5 bases). Germline-derived CDR1 and CDR2 are SEHNR and FQNEAQ (reference sequence). Deletions cut 5 bases from V and 8 bases from J, with 13 bases between. This CDR3 has 13 amino acids. Here the CDR3 reads CASSPRGWDEQFF. The CDR3 region has the DNA TGTGCCAGCAGCCCCCGCGGGTGGGATGAGCAGTTCTTC.

This clonotype was seen many times. This sequence joins TRBV6-5 and TRBJ1-5; 8 bases are a match to TRBD1. The CDR3 covers 14 residues. V trimming: 4 bases; J trimming: 7 bases; junction bases outside the gene matches: 6. The germline CDR1 and CDR2 sequences are MNHEY and SVGAGI. CDR3 in DNA: TGTGCCAGCAGTTCTTTACAGGGGGGACAGCCCCAGCATTTT. Residues: CASSSLQGGQPQHF.